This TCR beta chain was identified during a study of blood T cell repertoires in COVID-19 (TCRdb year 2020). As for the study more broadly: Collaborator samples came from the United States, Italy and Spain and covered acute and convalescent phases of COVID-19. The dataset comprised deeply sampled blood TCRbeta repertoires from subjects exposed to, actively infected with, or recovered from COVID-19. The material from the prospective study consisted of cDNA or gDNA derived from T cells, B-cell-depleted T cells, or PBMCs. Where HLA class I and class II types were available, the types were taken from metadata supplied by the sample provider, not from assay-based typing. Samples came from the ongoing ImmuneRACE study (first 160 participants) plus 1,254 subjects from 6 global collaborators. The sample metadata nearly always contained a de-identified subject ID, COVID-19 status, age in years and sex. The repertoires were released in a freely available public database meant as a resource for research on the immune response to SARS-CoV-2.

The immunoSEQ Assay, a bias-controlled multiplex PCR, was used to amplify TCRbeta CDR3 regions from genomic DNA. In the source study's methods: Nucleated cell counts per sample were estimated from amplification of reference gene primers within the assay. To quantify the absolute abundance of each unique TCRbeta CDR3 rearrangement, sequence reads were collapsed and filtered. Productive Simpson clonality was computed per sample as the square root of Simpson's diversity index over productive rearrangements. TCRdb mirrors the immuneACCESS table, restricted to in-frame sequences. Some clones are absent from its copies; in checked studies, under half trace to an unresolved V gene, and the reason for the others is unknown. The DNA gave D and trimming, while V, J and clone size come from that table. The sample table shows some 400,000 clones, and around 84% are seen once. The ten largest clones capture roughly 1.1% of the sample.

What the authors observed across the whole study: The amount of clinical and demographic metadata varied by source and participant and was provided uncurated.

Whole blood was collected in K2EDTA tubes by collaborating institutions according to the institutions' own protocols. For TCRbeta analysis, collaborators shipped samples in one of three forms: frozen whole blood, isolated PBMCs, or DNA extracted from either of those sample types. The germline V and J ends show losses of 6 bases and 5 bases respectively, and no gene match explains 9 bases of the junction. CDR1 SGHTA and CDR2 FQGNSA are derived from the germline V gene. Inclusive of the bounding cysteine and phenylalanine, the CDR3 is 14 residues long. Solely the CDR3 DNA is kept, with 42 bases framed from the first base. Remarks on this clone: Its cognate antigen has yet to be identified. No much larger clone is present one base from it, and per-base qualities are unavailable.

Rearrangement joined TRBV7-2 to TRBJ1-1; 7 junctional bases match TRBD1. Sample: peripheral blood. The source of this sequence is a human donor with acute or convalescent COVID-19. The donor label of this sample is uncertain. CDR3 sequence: CASRPPTGWTEAFF. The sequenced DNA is TGTGCCAGCAGACCCCCGACAGGGTGGACTGAAGCTTTCTTT.